The clone carrying this TCR beta chain was detected a few times. Its antigen remains unidentified. This CDR3 spans 14 amino acids. Looked up from germline, CDR1 is KGHDR and CDR2 is SFDVKD. V shed 0 bases and J shed 4 bases, with 6 bases lying between them. This specimen belongs to a study of T-cell memory formation after mild COVID-19. Across the study: There were largely donor-specific TCR clusters. Study conclusions and caveats: CD4+ contracting clones were mainly CM and EM; CD8+ ones, EMRA.

5'RACE, which relied on constant-segment primers, yielded TCR alpha and TCR beta cDNA libraries carrying sample barcodes and UMIs. MiXCR, applied by TCRdb to the 5' RACE reads, yields one record per CDR3 protein. In the table there are some 440,000 distinct CDR3 sequences, around 25% of which are singletons. The sequencing input was PBMCs or a T cell subset sorted from them (not recorded which). The TCR sequence derives from an adult woman who had mild COVID-19 (a few samples of this study predate the infection). Cell type and time point are not known. The chain couples TRBV24-1 to TRBJ2-1; D remains unclear. CDR3 amino acids: CATSDLHGYNEQFF. The CDR3 nucleotides read TGTGCCACCAGTGATTTGCACGGTTACAATGAGCAGTTCTTC.